A single sample gave rise to the 23 T cell receptor beta chains below, sequenced in a study of OX40 agonist ivuxolimab in advanced cancers. TCRdb's table, derived via immunoSEQ multiplex PCR, lists solely in-frame clones and lacks some. The sample has 55,000 to 75,000 clones, just over 85% seen once; the top ten hold approximately 0.73%. The input for sequencing was CD4+ or CD8+ T cells sorted from blood, taken in a trial of the OX40 agonist ivuxolimab. The receptors here all came from an adult with an advanced solid tumor such as melanoma, head and neck, liver or kidney cancer.

The table lists this clone with a few counts. The V call is TRBV5-1, the J call TRBJ1-6; D not resolved. Germline lookup yields CDR1 SGHRS and CDR2 YFSETQ. Trimming took 2 bases from V and 2 from J, leaving 8 bases between them. The CDR3 totals 15 residues. This CDR3 is CASSLTIPYNSPLHF. CDR3 DNA sequence: TGCGCCAGCAGCTTAACAATCCCCTATAATTCACCCCTCCACTTT.

The chain is built from TRBV6-4 and TRBJ2-4; weak D call: TRBD2 (5 bases). Germline loops: CDR1 MRHNA, CDR2 SNTAGT. This CDR3 has 9 amino acids. The CDR3 region is CTRRNIQYF. CDR3 bases: TGTACAAGGAGGAACATTCAGTACTTC.

V and J are TRBV7-2 and TRBJ1-1, with a possible D match to TRBD1 (6 bases). Germline V gene lookup returns CDR1 SGHTA and CDR2 FQGNSA. The CDR3 length is 14 residues. V shed 6 bases and J shed 1 base, with 12 bases lying between them. Written as DNA, the CDR3 is TGTGCCAGCAGTTTCAGGGGTGCGAACACTGAAGCTTTCTTT. Translated: CASSFRGANTEAFF.

The chain employs TRBV7-2 and TRBJ2-5; 9 bases are shared with TRBD2. Germline CDR1 reads SGHTA; CDR2 reads FQGNSA. This CDR3 has 19 residues. V trimming: 1 base; J trimming: 5 bases; junction bases outside the gene matches: 17. CDR3 loop: CASSLVAGAGGPLLETQYF. The CDR3 nucleotides are TGTGCCAGCAGCTTAGTCGCGGGGGCGGGAGGGCCCCTTTTGGAGACCCAGTACTTC.

The chain employs TRBV25-1 and TRBJ1-3; no firm D call. Germline loops: CDR1 MGHDK, CDR2 SYGVNS. V was trimmed by 4 bases and J by 4 bases, leaving 8 bases between them. The length of the CDR3 is 13 residues. CDR3 nucleotide sequence: TGTGCCAGCAGTGCTGTGATAGGAAACACCATATATTTT. Translating it yields CASSAVIGNTIYF.

Here the CDR3 reads CASSLAPTVYNSPLHF. The CDR3 bases are TGTGCCAGCAGTTTAGCCCCGACGGTCTATAATTCACCCCTCCACTTT. The V and J genes are TRBV28 and TRBJ1-6; D remains ambiguous. In germline, CDR1 is MDHEN, CDR2 SYDVKM. Deletions cut 2 bases from V and 3 bases from J, with 11 bases between. This CDR3 spans 16 amino acids.

The rearrangement links TRBV9 to TRBJ2-2, with D possibly TRBD2 on 5 matching bases. V dropped 4 bases and J dropped 8 bases, with 12 bases sitting between them. This CDR3 contains 13 residues. Looked up from germline, CDR1 is SGDLS and CDR2 is YYNGEE. The CDR3, as DNA: TGTGCCAGCAGCCCGAGGGTTACTGGGGAGCTGTTTTTT. It yields the protein CASSPRVTGELFF.

The CDR3 protein is CASSALAGATDTQYF. The CDR3 DNA reads TGTGCCAGCAGCGCCCTAGCGGGAGCCACAGATACGCAGTATTTT. This chain connects TRBV7-9 to TRBJ2-3; 10 bases line up with TRBD2. With V trimmed by 5 bases and J by 2 bases, 4 bases remained unmatched. CDR3 length: 15 amino acids. Germline-derived CDR1 and CDR2 are SEHNR and FQNEAQ (reference sequence).

This chain links TRBV28 with TRBJ2-4; D is possibly TRBD1 or TRBD2 (6 bases each). The CDR3 sequence is 21 residues long. Germline CDR1 MDHEN, CDR2 SYDVKM. Trimming removed 5 bases from V and 2 bases from J, with 31 bases in between. The CDR3 sequence is CASSLRGPDGQRARPKNIQYF. The DNA of the CDR3 is TGTGCCAGCAGTCTACGCGGTCCTGACGGACAGCGGGCTAGACCCAAAAACATTCAGTACTTC.

This rearrangement joins TRBV27 to TRBJ2-1; D may be TRBD2 (5 bases). This CDR3 is 13 amino acids long. The germline V gene encodes CDR1 MNHEY and CDR2 SMNVEV (reference sequence). V was clipped by 0 bases and J by 7 bases, with 7 bases between them. CDR3 coding DNA: TGTGCCAGCAGTTTATCGGAGCGGAATGAGCAGTTCTTC. It translates to CASSLSERNEQFF.

V usage is TRBV4-3 and J usage is TRBJ2-5; D not resolved. Germline-derived CDR1 and CDR2 are LGHNA and YSLEER. CDR3 length: 14 residues. Trimming took off 3 bases at V and 7 bases at J, with 15 bases between the two ends. The DNA for the CDR3 is TGCGCCAGCAGCCAGTCTCGGTACCCAGGGACCCAGTACTTC. It specifies CASSQSRYPGTQYF.

This chain links TRBV29-1 with TRBJ2-4; 10 bases line up with TRBD1. The V gene's germline CDR1 is SQVTM and CDR2 ANQGSEA. The CDR3 runs to 19 residues. With 4 bases clipped from V and 0 bases from J, the junction kept 15 bases outside the gene matches. CDR3 in amino acids: CSVVPGRQGATLAKNIQYF. The CDR3 bases are TGCAGCGTTGTCCCCGGGCGACAGGGGGCGACCTTAGCCAAAAACATTCAGTACTTC.

V usage is TRBV4-1 and J usage is TRBJ1-4, with D possibly matching TRBD1 (5 bases). The V gene's germline CDR1 is MGHRA and CDR2 YSYEKL. The CDR3 extends over 14 amino acids. V was pared by 1 base and J by 3 bases, with 6 bases between. DNA of the CDR3: TGCGCCAGCAGCCAAGCCAGGGCTAATGAAAAACTGTTTTTT. Encoded protein: CASSQARANEKLFF.

This clone was recorded once. V and J are TRBV11-3 and TRBJ2-1, with TRBD1 matching over 8 bases. Trimming removed 3 bases from V and 5 bases from J; junction bases left unmatched: 6. The CDR3 spans 15 residues. CDR1 and CDR2 (germline): SGHNT, YENEEA. The CDR3 region has the DNA TGTGCCAGCAGCTTCCGGACAGGGTCGGACAATGAGCAGTTCTTC. Its translation: CASSFRTGSDNEQFF.

The gene calls are TRBV19 and TRBJ2-6; 11 bases fit TRBD1. The CDR3 extends over 20 amino acids. The ends lost 9 bases at V and 0 bases at J; junction bases unmatched: 16. CDR1 and CDR2 from the germline V gene are LNHDA and SQIVND (reference sequence). This chain's CDR3 is CASRNLGGQGVFSGANVLTF. CDR3 sequence (DNA): TGTGCCAGCCGGAACCTAGGGGGACAGGGGGTTTTCTCTGGGGCCAACGTCCTGACTTTC.

This chain links TRBV18 with TRBJ2-3; possibly TRBD1 or TRBD2 for D (7 bases each). The CDR3 runs 14 residues. V shed 6 bases and J shed 5 bases, with 15 bases lying between them. CDR1 is KGHSH and CDR2 is LQKENI in the germline V gene. For the CDR3, the DNA is TGTGCCAGCTCCCCGACAGGGAGGGGAGATACGCAGTATTTT. Amino acids: CASSPTGRGDTQYF.

The rearrangement uses TRBV6-4 and TRBJ2-5; D perhaps matches TRBD2 (5 bases). The V end was cut by 6 bases, the J end by 5 bases, with 13 bases between. Germline values: CDR1 MRHNA, CDR2 SNTAGT. This CDR3 is built from 13 residues. Here the CDR3 DNA reads TGTGCCAGCAGCGCCGACTATGGGGAGACCCAGTACTTC. Encoded protein: CASSADYGETQYF.

The chain recombines TRBV29-1 with TRBJ1-3; D might be TRBD1 (6 bases). The CDR3 is 14 residues long. Deletions cut 7 bases from V and 2 bases from J, with 15 bases between. Per the germline V gene, CDR1 is SQVTM and CDR2 is ANQGSEA. The DNA for the CDR3 is TGCAGCGCCGGGGGCGGTCCCACTGGAAACACCATATATTTT. It translates to CSAGGGPTGNTIYF.

The V and J genes are TRBV10-3 and TRBJ2-1, with D unclear. Germline assignment: CDR1 ENHRY and CDR2 SYGVKD. This CDR3 is 16 amino acids long. Trimming removed 4 bases from V and 4 bases from J, with 17 bases in between. The CDR3: CAISGVTGVSYNEQFF. The CDR3 DNA is TGTGCCATCAGTGGGGTAACCGGTGTGTCGTACAATGAGCAGTTCTTC.

This clone has just a few counts. This sequence joins TRBV4-2 and TRBJ1-2; maybe TRBD1 (6 bases). CDR1 is LGHNA, CDR2 YNFKEQ, per germline. The V gene lost 1 base and the J gene lost 3 bases, with 12 bases spanning the gap. This CDR3 has 15 residues. CDR3 in DNA: TGTGCCAGCAGCCAAGGGTGGACAGCGGACTATGGCTACACCTTC. This translates into CASSQGWTADYGYTF.

V gene TRBV2 combines with J gene TRBJ2-5; D possibly corresponds to TRBD2 (6 bases). The germline V and J ends were trimmed by 7 bases and 5 bases, with 17 bases remaining between them. The CDR3 is made up of 14 amino acids. Germline-derived CDR1 and CDR2 are SNHLY and FYNNEI. The CDR3 region is CASNPRGAGETQYF. The CDR3 nucleotides read TGTGCCAGCAATCCGCGCGGGGCTGGGGAGACCCAGTACTTC.

The chain links TRBV7-2 to TRBJ2-3; 8 bases fit TRBD1. Losses at the gene ends were 5 bases for V and 4 bases for J; bases not matched to a gene: 11. The germline V gene has CDR1 SGHTA and CDR2 FQGNSA. This CDR3 has 16 amino acids. CDR3 in DNA: TGTGCCAGCAGCCCGTGGGCAGGGGGCCTCGCAGATACGCAGTATTTT. This sequence encodes CASSPWAGGLADTQYF.

The V gene is TRBV27, the J gene TRBJ1-4; D gene uncertain. CDR3 length: 15 residues. Germline V lookup: CDR1 MNHEY, CDR2 SMNVEV (reference sequence). Trimming pared 5 bases from V and 3 bases from J, leaving 13 bases between. The CDR3 DNA reads TGTGCCAGCAGTGGGTCACGGTTATCTAATGAAAAACTGTTTTTT. Amino acids: CASSGSRLSNEKLFF.